Shown below are 16 T cell receptor beta chains from a single sample sequenced in a study of Ad26.COV2.S vaccination and SARS-CoV-2 variants. Treatment indicated: roughly 18 received Ad26.COV2.S at low or high dose, single or two shots; about 5 received placebo; per-sample allocation not given. Vaccine and placebo recipients were sampled on day 63 after the first injection. Sequencing used immunoSEQ multiplex PCR; TCRdb keeps in-frame clones, though not all of them. Of around 450,000 clones in the sample, roughly nine tenths were seen once. The sample in question was peripheral blood, obtained in a trial of Ad26.COV2.S vaccine versus placebo. The origin of the receptors is a person aged 18 to 59 who received the Ad26.COV2.S COVID-19 vaccine or a placebo.

This chain joins TRBV13 and TRBJ2-3; the match to TRBD1 covers 12 bases. CDR3 length: 19 amino acids. The trim removed 7 bases at V and 2 bases at J, leaving 16 bases unmatched. Germline assignment: CDR1 PRHDT and CDR2 FYEKMQ (reference sequence). The chain's CDR3 is CASTPRDRGPTPPTDTQYF. CDR3 nucleotides: TGTGCCAGCACTCCGCGGGACAGGGGGCCTACGCCACCCACAGATACGCAGTATTTT.

The chain is built from TRBV5-1 and TRBJ2-2; 8 bases line up with TRBD1. V lost 6 bases and J lost 8; bases outside the gene matches: 9. The germline CDR1 and CDR2 sequences are SGHRS and YFSETQ. The length of the CDR3 is 14 residues. The CDR3 sequence: CASTFDRGVGELFF. CDR3 DNA sequence: TGCGCCAGCACCTTCGACAGGGGTGTGGGGGAGCTGTTTTTT. The full variable domain, rest sourced from reference TRBV5-1 and TRBJ2-2, is KAGVTQTPRYLIKTRGQQVTLSCSPISGHRSVSWYQQTPGQGLQFLFEYFSETQRNKGNFPGRFSGRQFSNSRSEMNVSTLELGDSALYLCASTFDRGVGELFFGEGSRLTVL.

This chain uses TRBV19 with TRBJ2-1; 10 positions agree with TRBD2. The CDR3 covers 15 residues. The germline gives CDR1 LNHDA, CDR2 SQIVND (reference sequence). Unmatched junction bases numbered 9, after V lost 6 bases and J lost 7 bases. As DNA, the CDR3 is TGTGCCAGTAGGAGAGCGGGAGGGCCGATTAATGAGCAGTTCTTC. Its translation is CASRRAGGPINEQFF.

J is TRBJ2-6 and V is TRBV27, with 7 bases identical to TRBD2. The CDR3 runs 19 residues. V shed 0 bases and J 2 bases; nucleotides not matched to a gene: 10. Germline values: CDR1 MNHEY, CDR2 SMNVEV (reference sequence). The CDR3: CASSLSGAGLFTGANVLTF. The CDR3 nucleotides are TGTGCCAGCAGTTTATCGGGCGCGGGACTATTCACTGGGGCCAACGTCCTGACTTTC.

This clone was counted between two and nine times. The rearrangement uses TRBV19 and TRBJ2-7, with D unresolved. CDR1 is LNHDA and CDR2 is SQIVND in the germline V gene (reference sequence). The CDR3 length is 14 residues. Trimming pared 7 bases from V and 2 bases from J, leaving 15 bases between. The CDR3, as DNA: TGTGCCAGTACGTCGTTATCCCCACCCTACGAGCAGTACTTC. This encodes CASTSLSPPYEQYF.

This clone was observed once. The chain carries TRBV9 and TRBJ1-1, with D possibly TRBD1 on 5 matching bases. Germline CDR1 SGDLS, CDR2 YYNGEE. V was shortened by 1 base and J by 1 base, with 14 bases between the two germline ends. CDR3 length: 16 amino acids. The CDR3 DNA reads as TGTGCCAGCAGCGTATGGAGAGACAGCCAGAACACTGAAGCTTTCTTT. As protein: CASSVWRDSQNTEAFF.

A remark on this clone: The same CDR3 arises from other DNA sequences in this sample as well. This chain links TRBV9 with TRBJ2-7; 7 bases are a match to TRBD2. The CDR3 totals 14 residues. Germline loops: CDR1 SGDLS, CDR2 YYNGEE. V gave up 0 bases and J gave up 2 bases; unmatched junction bases: 2. In nucleotides, the CDR3 is TGTGCCAGCAGCGTAGGGGCGGGAGCCTACGAGCAGTACTTC. The encoded protein is CASSVGAGAYEQYF.

The rearrangement uses TRBV5-1 and TRBJ2-1; maybe TRBD1 (6 bases). Germline loops: CDR1 SGHRS, CDR2 YFSETQ. V lost 4 bases to trimming and J lost 8 bases, with 10 bases between them. The CDR3 extends over 12 amino acids. The CDR3 loop reads CASSTAGDEQFF. In DNA form, the CDR3 reads TGCGCCAGCAGCACCGCAGGGGATGAGCAGTTCTTC.

The chain recombines TRBV6-4 with TRBJ1-5; D gene uncertain. The V gene lost 4 bases and the J gene lost 4 bases, with 11 bases spanning the gap. This CDR3 is built from 14 residues. Germline CDR1 MRHNA, CDR2 SNTAGT. This chain's CDR3 is CASSGQQNNQPQHF. CDR3 sequence (DNA): TGTGCCAGCAGTGGCCAGCAAAATAATCAGCCCCAGCATTTT.

The chain is built from TRBV9 and TRBJ2-1; the D gene could be TRBD1 or TRBD2 (5 bases each). CDR1 SGDLS and CDR2 YYNGEE come from the germline V gene. This CDR3 region has 15 residues. V lost 4 bases and J 4 bases, leaving 15 bases between the germline ends. The CDR3 is CASSSMGEAYNEQFF. CDR3 coding DNA: TGTGCCAGCAGCTCGATGGGGGAAGCGTACAATGAGCAGTTCTTC.

This clone was detected a few times. The chain links TRBV28 to TRBJ1-1; the D is unclear. V was shortened by 4 bases and J by 1 base, with 10 bases between the two germline ends. The germline gives CDR1 MDHEN, CDR2 SYDVKM. The CDR3 is made up of 14 amino acids. The CDR3 sequence is CASSSFPPNTEAFF. The CDR3 DNA sequence: TGTGCCAGCAGTTCTTTCCCCCCGAACACTGAAGCTTTCTTT.

V and J are TRBV12-3 or TRBV12-4 and TRBJ1-2; no clear D. Between the trimmed V and J ends, which lost 3 bases and 8 bases, there was a span of 13 bases. The CDR3 is 13 amino acids. The CDR3 DNA reads as TGTGCCAGCAGTTTTGGGCAGGCGGTCGGCTACACCTTC. Amino acids: CASSFGQAVGYTF.

This clone turned up a few times. The chain has TRBV12-3 or TRBV12-4 and TRBJ2-2; 8 positions match TRBD1. The junction had 1 base not matched to a gene; V was cut back by 4 bases and J by 6 bases. The CDR3 is 13 amino acids. CDR3: CASSSRGPGELFF. The DNA of the CDR3 is TGTGCCAGCAGTTCCAGGGGGCCCGGGGAGCTGTTTTTT.

The rearrangement joins TRBV28 to TRBJ1-2; 7 positions agree with TRBD1. The CDR3 loop spans 13 amino acids. CDR1 is MDHEN, CDR2 SYDVKM, per germline. Trimming removed 6 bases from V and 7 bases from J; junction bases left unmatched: 8. CDR3 DNA: TGTGCCAGCAGATCCGACAGGGCAAGTGGCTACACCTTC. Translating gives CASRSDRASGYTF.

The V call is TRBV2, the J call TRBJ1-1; no definite D call. Between the trimmed V and J ends, which lost 3 bases and 1 base, there was a span of 9 bases. The CDR3 is made up of 14 amino acids. Germline CDR1 is SNHLY and CDR2 is FYNNEI. CDR3 protein: CASSDRAQNTEAFF. The CDR3 DNA reads TGTGCCAGCAGTGATAGGGCGCAGAACACTGAAGCTTTCTTT.

V and J are TRBV2 and TRBJ2-3; D unclear. V was shortened by 6 bases and J by 0 bases, with 13 bases between the two germline ends. Germline V CDR1 and CDR2: SNHLY, FYNNEI. CDR3 length: 15 residues. CDR3 bases: TGTGCCAGCAGCCAACTACCAATTAGCACAGATACGCAGTATTTT. Protein sequence: CASSQLPISTDTQYF.